The 27 T cell receptor beta chains presented below share a single source sample, sequenced in a study of T cell responses to AZD1222 COVID-19 vaccine. TCRdb keeps only in-frame clones here, not all; method: immunoSEQ multiplex PCR. The sample includes nearly 90,000 clones, 70% to 90% of them seen just once. The sequencing used peripheral blood, collected 28 days after the second AZD1222 dose. The origin of the receptors is an adult who received the AZD1222 COVID-19 vaccine.

As DNA, the CDR3 is TGTGCCAGCAGCTCGACAGGGAATACTAATGAAAAACTGTTTTTT. Amino acids: CASSSTGNTNEKLFF. This chain connects TRBV11-2 to TRBJ1-4, with 7 bases fitting TRBD1. The CDR3 extends over 15 amino acids. The ends lost 4 bases at V and 2 bases at J; junction bases unmatched: 4. Per germline, CDR1 SGHAT and CDR2 FQNNGV.

The V call is TRBV5-1, the J call TRBJ2-1, with 8 nucleotides matching TRBD1. J gave up 6 bases and V 2 bases, and 7 bases lay outside the gene matches. The CDR3 loop spans 15 amino acids. The V gene's germline CDR1 is SGHRS and CDR2 YFSETQ. The chain's CDR3 is CASSFRQGASNEQFF. The CDR3 DNA reads as TGCGCCAGCAGCTTTCGGCAGGGGGCATCCAATGAGCAGTTCTTC.

This chain links TRBV28 with TRBJ2-7, with TRBD2 matching 7 bases. The germline V gene has CDR1 MDHEN and CDR2 SYDVKM. Trimming removed 7 bases from V and 2 bases from J; junction bases left unmatched: 5. This CDR3 region has 13 residues. The CDR3 spells CASIPGGTYEQYF. The CDR3 nucleotides read TGTGCCAGCATCCCGGGGGGTACCTACGAGCAGTACTTC.

The chain combines TRBV7-9 with TRBJ1-2, with 7 bases identical to TRBD1. Germline V CDR1 and CDR2: SEHNR, FQNEAQ (reference sequence). The CDR3 covers 16 residues. The V and J ends lost 0 bases and 0 bases, in that order; junction bases with no gene match: 4. In DNA, the CDR3 is TGTGCCAGCAGCTTAGCGGGGGACAGAACTAACTATGGCTACACCTTC. This translates into CASSLAGDRTNYGYTF.

This clone has just a few counts. The gene calls are TRBV28 and TRBJ2-7; 9 bases agree with TRBD1. The CDR3 runs to 14 residues. V trimming: 2 bases; J trimming: 2 bases; junction bases outside the gene matches: 1. Germline CDR1 reads MDHEN; CDR2 reads SYDVKM. In DNA, the CDR3 is TGTGCCAGCAGTTTAGGACAGGGGACCTACGAGCAGTACTTC. Translation gives CASSLGQGTYEQYF.

The sample holds a few counts of this clone. This rearrangement joins TRBV5-8 to TRBJ2-5, with 10 bases lining up with TRBD2. CDR3 length: 15 amino acids. J lost 6 bases, V lost 2 bases, and 7 bases had no gene match. Germline loops: CDR1 SGHTS, CDR2 YDEGEE. The CDR3 here is CASSLAGGPTKTQYF. In nucleotides, the CDR3 is TGTGCCAGCAGCTTAGCGGGGGGGCCGACTAAGACCCAGTACTTC.

The V call is TRBV18, the J call TRBJ2-7; 7 positions agree with TRBD1. The ends lost 0 bases at V and 5 bases at J; junction bases unmatched: 7. Germline V gene sequence: CDR1 KGHSH, CDR2 LQKENI. The CDR3 totals 15 residues. This CDR3 reads CASSPPGQWRNEQYF. The CDR3 DNA follows: TGTGCCAGCTCACCACCGGGACAGTGGAGAAACGAGCAGTACTTC.

The V and J genes are TRBV7-3 and TRBJ2-1, with D perhaps TRBD2 (6 bases). The CDR3 runs to 14 residues. V was cut by 2 bases and J by 2 bases, with 7 bases left in between. Germline loops: CDR1 SGHTA, CDR2 FQGTGA. CDR3 DNA sequence: TGTGCCAGCAGCTTAGCGGGGCCCTACAATGAGCAGTTCTTC. This gives the protein CASSLAGPYNEQFF.

V usage is TRBV7-9 and J usage is TRBJ1-2; no clear D gene. Germline V gives CDR1 SEHNR, CDR2 FQNEAQ (reference sequence). V gave up 3 bases and J gave up 5 bases, with 4 bases separating them. The CDR3 is 11 residues long. CDR3 DNA sequence: TGTGCCAGCAGCTTCGGGTATGGCTACACCTTC. This encodes CASSFGYGYTF.

The J gene is TRBJ1-3, the V gene TRBV20-1, with D possibly being TRBD1 (6 bases). V dropped 3 bases and J dropped 8 bases, with 14 bases sitting between them. The CDR3 is 13 residues long. From germline, CDR1 is DFQATT and CDR2 SNEGSKA (reference sequence). CDR3 in DNA: TGCAGTGCTAGTCAACAGGGCCGGGACACCATATATTTT. Translation: CSASQQGRDTIYF.

The rearrangement joins TRBV3-1 (or the pseudogene TRBV3-2) to TRBJ2-2; D is possibly TRBD1 or TRBD2 (6 bases each). Germline CDR1 LGHDT, CDR2 YNNKEL (reference sequence). V gave up 3 bases and J gave up 5 bases, with 13 bases separating them. The CDR3 has 15 amino acids. The CDR3 spells CASSQRGARTGELFF. As DNA, the CDR3 is TGTGCCAGCAGCCAGAGGGGGGCCCGTACCGGGGAGCTGTTTTTT.

This chain uses TRBV4-3 with TRBJ1-2; no definite D call. The germline gives CDR1 LGHNA, CDR2 YSLEER. The CDR3 sequence is 12 residues long. Trimming pared 0 bases from V and 8 bases from J, leaving 7 bases between. The CDR3, as DNA: TGCGCCAGCAGCCAAGACCTCGGAGGCTACACCTTC. Its protein product is CASSQDLGGYTF.

The V gene is TRBV6-1, the J gene TRBJ2-5, with 8 bases that match TRBD2. Germline V lookup: CDR1 MNHNS, CDR2 SASEGT. This CDR3 is built from 15 residues. V lost 2 bases to trimming and J lost 5 bases; unmatched junction nucleotides: 7. For the CDR3, the DNA is TGTGCCAGCAGTGAAACGGGACTAGTATTGGAGACCCAGTACTTC. This gives the protein CASSETGLVLETQYF.

This clone has a single count. CDR3 sequence reads: CASSLSPSYQPQHF. The CDR3 DNA reads as TGTGCCAGCAGTTTATCACCCTCTTATCAGCCCCAGCATTTT. The gene calls are TRBV27 and TRBJ1-5; D gene unclear. CDR1 is MNHEY and CDR2 is SMNVEV in the germline V gene (reference sequence). CDR3 length: 14 residues. Trimming left V 0 bases short and J 5 bases short, with 8 bases between.

In this sample, this clone turned up a few times. The chain recombines TRBV6-1 with TRBJ1-2, with TRBD1 identical over 9 bases. Germline loops: CDR1 MNHNS, CDR2 SASEGT. The V gene end was trimmed by 3 bases and the J gene end by 8 bases; junction bases not matched to a gene: 13. The length of the CDR3 is 16 residues. The CDR3 spells CASSEAGRGTGNGYTF. The CDR3 bases are TGTGCCAGCAGTGAGGCGGGCCGGGGGACAGGGAACGGCTACACCTTC.

V gene TRBV27 combines with J gene TRBJ1-6; tentatively, D is TRBD1 (5 bases). The ends were cut back, 10 bases at V and 10 bases at J, with 17 bases in the middle. This CDR3 is built from 13 residues. CDR1 and CDR2 (germline): MNHEY, SMNVEV (reference sequence). CDR3 residues: CATRTDKGSPLHF. CDR3 sequence (DNA): TGTGCCACCCGGACGGACAAAGGGTCACCCCTCCACTTT.

Remarks on this clone: Other nucleotide sequences in the sample specify the same CDR3. The chain couples TRBV19 to TRBJ1-1; D is undetermined. Trimming removed 3 bases from V and 3 bases from J, with 5 bases in between. CDR3 size: 12 residues. Germline lookup yields CDR1 LNHDA and CDR2 SQIVND (reference sequence). CDR3 coding DNA: TGTGCCAGTAGTATGGGATACACTGAAGCTTTCTTT. The encoded protein is CASSMGYTEAFF.

The chain links TRBV14 to TRBJ1-1; D is uncertain. Deletions cut 2 bases from V and 2 bases from J, with 9 bases between. This CDR3 is 14 amino acids long. From germline, CDR1 is SGHDN and CDR2 FVKESK. The CDR3 loop is CASSQSGVNTEAFF. The CDR3 DNA reads as TGTGCCAGCAGCCAATCGGGAGTTAACACTGAAGCTTTCTTT.

The V call is TRBV18, the J call TRBJ2-5; D call uncertain. Trimming removed 0 bases from V and 5 bases from J, with 13 bases in between. This CDR3 region has 15 residues. CDR1 is KGHSH and CDR2 is LQKENI in the germline V gene. CDR3 DNA sequence: TGTGCCAGCTCACCACCGATGGAGTTGGCGGAGACCCAGTACTTC. Protein product: CASSPPMELAETQYF.

V gene TRBV7-2 combines with J gene TRBJ1-1; 8 bases agree with TRBD1. The CDR3 runs 16 residues. CDR1 and CDR2 from the germline V gene are SGHTA and FQGNSA. Trimming took 5 bases from V and 0 from J; bases not matched to a gene: 8. CDR3: CASSQRWTGLNTEAFF. In DNA form, the CDR3 reads TGTGCCAGCAGCCAAAGGTGGACAGGGCTGAACACTGAAGCTTTCTTT.

This chain uses TRBV9 with TRBJ1-2, with 7 bases identical to TRBD1. The CDR3 contains 13 residues. Germline loops: CDR1 SGDLS, CDR2 YYNGEE. After removal of 4 bases from V and 4 bases from J, the junction contained 4 bases not matched to a gene. CDR3 amino acids: CASSTNRGYGYTF. For the CDR3, the DNA is TGTGCCAGCAGCACCAACAGGGGCTATGGCTACACCTTC.

This chain uses TRBV19 with TRBJ1-2; D gene unclear. V dropped 5 bases and J dropped 4 bases, with 23 bases sitting between them. Germline values: CDR1 LNHDA, CDR2 SQIVND (reference sequence). CDR3 length equals 17 residues. This chain's CDR3 is CASSPHPREISRYGYTF. The CDR3 DNA sequence: TGTGCCAGTAGTCCACACCCTAGGGAGATAAGCCGCTATGGCTACACCTTC.

The rearrangement uses TRBV9 and TRBJ1-1; D remains ambiguous. There are 16 residues in the CDR3. Trimming removed 4 bases from V and 3 bases from J, with 19 bases in between. Germline V gene sequence: CDR1 SGDLS, CDR2 YYNGEE. The CDR3 protein is CASSPLLEGSDTEAFF. As DNA, the CDR3 is TGTGCCAGCAGCCCCCTGTTGGAAGGGTCCGACACTGAAGCTTTCTTT.

The V call is TRBV9, the J call TRBJ2-1; 7 bases map to TRBD2. Germline-derived CDR1 and CDR2 are SGDLS and YYNGEE. The CDR3 is 15 residues long. J was trimmed by 0 bases and V by 6 bases; bases with no gene match: 6. This CDR3 is CASTESGASYNEQFF. CDR3 nucleotide sequence: TGTGCCAGCACCGAAAGCGGGGCCTCCTACAATGAGCAGTTCTTC.

The gene calls are TRBV5-1 and TRBJ2-7, with TRBD2 matching over 8 bases. This CDR3 spans 16 amino acids. The V segment lost 1 base and the J segment 2 bases; nucleotides outside the gene matches: 8. Germline V gene data show CDR1 as SGHRS and CDR2 as YFSETQ. The CDR3 spells CASSLTPRGGAYEQYF. In DNA form, the CDR3 reads TGCGCCAGCAGCTTGACTCCTCGGGGGGGTGCCTACGAGCAGTACTTC.

This clone was detected only once. The rearrangement links TRBV28 to TRBJ2-3, with TRBD2 matching over 11 bases. After removal of 3 bases from V and 4 bases from J, the junction contained 3 bases not matched to a gene. Germline lookup yields CDR1 MDHEN and CDR2 SYDVKM. CDR3 length: 15 amino acids. CDR3 coding DNA: TGTGCCAGCAGTTTGTGGACTAGCGGGTCAGATACGCAGTATTTT. This sequence encodes CASSLWTSGSDTQYF.

This chain joins TRBV28 and TRBJ1-3; D is undetermined. The V gene lost 5 bases and the J gene lost 0 bases, with 17 bases spanning the gap. The CDR3 extends over 17 amino acids. Germline-derived CDR1 and CDR2 are MDHEN and SYDVKM. This CDR3 is CASSPLARTGSGNTIYF. CDR3 DNA: TGTGCCAGCAGTCCCCTGGCCCGGACGGGCTCTGGAAACACCATATATTTT.